This paragraph covers one T cell receptor beta chain sequence. Its target is unknown. Trimming took 3 bases from V and 0 from J, leaving 12 bases between them. The germline V gene encodes CDR1 SGHNT and CDR2 YYREEE (reference sequence). CDR3 length equals 15 residues. The sample is drawn from a study of cytomegalovirus exposure and HLA in healthy donors. Study-wide results and limits: Researchers left out some V segments, among them TRBV6-2 and TRBV6-3, as indistinguishable. For most TCR beta V segments, an earlier analysis put the productive rate at about 87% or about 30% of the time.

These donors counted as nominally healthy when sampled, but unrecorded immune exposures were likely. Researchers ran the PCR with 60 Vbeta and 13 Jbeta primers. Clones were read by immunoSEQ multiplex PCR, and TCRdb kept only the in-frame ones, dropping some. The sample holds 150,000 or so clones, 82% seen once. This clonotype originated in a man aged 25-45 years in good health and CMV-seropositive. Input material: PBMCs. The rearrangement joins TRBV5-4 to TRBJ1-1, with D possibly being TRBD1 (5 bases). In DNA form, the CDR3 reads TGTGCCAGCAGCTCCCCCGGAGGGGTGAACACTGAAGCTTTCTTT. The encoded protein is CASSSPGGVNTEAFF.